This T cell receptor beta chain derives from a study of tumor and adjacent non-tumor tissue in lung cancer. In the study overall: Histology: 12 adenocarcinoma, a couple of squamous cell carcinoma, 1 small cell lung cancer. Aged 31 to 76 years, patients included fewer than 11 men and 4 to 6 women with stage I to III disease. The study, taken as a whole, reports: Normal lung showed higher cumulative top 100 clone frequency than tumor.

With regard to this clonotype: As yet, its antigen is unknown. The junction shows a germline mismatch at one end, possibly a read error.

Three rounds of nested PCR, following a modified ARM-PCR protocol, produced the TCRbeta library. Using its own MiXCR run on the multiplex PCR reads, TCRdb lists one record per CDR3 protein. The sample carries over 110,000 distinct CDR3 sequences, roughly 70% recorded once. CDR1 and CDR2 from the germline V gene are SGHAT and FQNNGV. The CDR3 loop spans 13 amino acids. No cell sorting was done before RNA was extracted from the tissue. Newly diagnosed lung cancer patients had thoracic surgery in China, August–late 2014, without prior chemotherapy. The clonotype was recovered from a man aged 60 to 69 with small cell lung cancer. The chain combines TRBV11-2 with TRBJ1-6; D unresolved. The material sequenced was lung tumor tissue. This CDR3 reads CACSLTLNSPLHF. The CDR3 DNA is TGTGCCTGCAGCTTGACTTTGAATTCACCACTCCACTTT.